Each of the 26 T cell receptor beta chains below was sequenced from the same sample in a study of Graves' ophthalmopathy and Graves' hyperthyroidism. Researchers took RNA transcripts and amplified TCR beta CDR3 regions from them. Investigators did first-round RT-PCR with HTBI primers, then second-round multiplex PCR. TCRdb independently ran MiXCR on the multiplex PCR reads; one entry per CDR3 protein. The sample has roughly 60,000 distinct CDR3 sequences, roughly 47% seen once. Sequencing was carried out using peripheral blood. These receptors originate from an adult woman with Graves' ophthalmopathy.

Of note for this clonotype: An end of the junction differs from the germline gene, which may be a read error. This rearrangement joins TRBV7-3 to TRBJ2-3; D gene uncertain. The V gene's germline CDR1 is SGHTA and CDR2 FQGTGA. The CDR3 spans 14 residues. CDR3 bases: TGCGCCAACAGCTTAACCGCCGGCACAGATACGCAGTATTTT. This gives the protein CANSLTAGTDTQYF.

This clonotype has only a few counts. The chain links TRBV27 to TRBJ2-2, with TRBD1 matching over 10 bases. The CDR3 spans 15 residues. Germline-derived CDR1 and CDR2 are MNHEY and SMNVEV (reference sequence). The V and J ends lost 5 bases and 6 bases, in that order; junction bases with no gene match: 6. Written as DNA, the CDR3 is TGTGCCAGCAGTCCCCGACAGGGGGCGTCCGGGGAGCTGTTTTTT. Amino acid sequence: CASSPRQGASGELFF.

This clonotype was detected many times. The chain is built from TRBV20-1 and TRBJ2-6; D gene uncertain. CDR1 is DFQATT and CDR2 is SNEGSKA in the germline V gene (reference sequence). This CDR3 comprises 13 residues. V was trimmed by 3 bases and J by 2 bases, leaving 5 bases between them. In DNA, the CDR3 is TGCAGTGCTAGGAAAACTGGGGCCAACGTCCTGACTTTC. It is translated as CSARKTGANVLTF.

The chain couples TRBV19 to TRBJ1-4, with D maybe TRBD1 (5 bases). Per the germline V gene, CDR1 is LNHDA and CDR2 is SQIVND (reference sequence). The CDR3 length is 16 residues. Deletions cut 3 bases from V and 1 base from J, with 12 bases between. In DNA, the CDR3 is TGTGCCAGTAGTATCGGCGGGGGGGTAACTAATGAAAAACTGTTTTTT. It yields the protein CASSIGGGVTNEKLFF.

About this clonotype: In this CDR3 the conserved last residue, phenylalanine or tryptophan, is missing, so a read error is likely. This chain joins TRBV6-5 and TRBJ1-2; 7 bases agree with TRBD1. Germline V gives CDR1 MNHEY, CDR2 SVGAGI. The CDR3 is 14 amino acids. The CDR3 reads CASSGTDANYGYTV. DNA of the CDR3: TGTGCCAGCAGTGGGACAGACGCGAACTATGGTTACACCGTC.

This clonotype was seen repeatedly, ten times or more. The chain has TRBV11-2 and TRBJ2-1, with D possibly TRBD1 on 6 matching bases. The CDR3 totals 14 residues. V was trimmed by 0 bases and J by 9 bases, leaving 12 bases between them. Germline assignment: CDR1 SGHAT and CDR2 FQNNGV. The CDR3, as DNA: TGTGCCAGCAGCTTAGACTGGGGGCCAAGTGAGCAGTTCTTC. Its protein product is CASSLDWGPSEQFF.

This clonotype was seen only a few times. The chain combines TRBV2 with TRBJ1-6; no definite D call. With 2 bases removed from V and 0 bases from J, the gap between germline ends came to 8 bases. This CDR3 has 16 amino acids. Germline CDR1 is SNHLY and CDR2 is FYNNEI. Here the CDR3 DNA reads TGTGCCAGCAGTGAATCGGGTTTCTCCTATAATTCACCCCTCCACTTT. This encodes CASSESGFSYNSPLHF.

This clonotype was detected once. The chain combines TRBV6-2 or TRBV6-3 with TRBJ2-7; 10 bases fit TRBD2. Germline V gives CDR1 MNHEY, CDR2 SVGEGT. After removal of 2 bases from V and 3 bases from J, the junction contained 7 bases not matched to a gene. The CDR3 covers 16 residues. The CDR3 DNA reads TGTGCCAGCAGTTACGGGCTAGCGGGAGACAACTACGAGCAGTACTTC. It specifies CASSYGLAGDNYEQYF.

This clonotype was detected only once. This sequence joins TRBV7-2 and TRBJ2-3; 8 bases match TRBD2. This CDR3 region has 14 residues. With 4 bases clipped from V and 11 bases from J, the junction kept 11 bases outside the gene matches. CDR1 is SGHTA and CDR2 is FQGNSA in the germline V gene. CDR3 residues: CASSSGLGVDEQYF. DNA of the CDR3: TGTGCCAGCAGCTCGGGACTAGGGGTCGATGAGCAGTATTTT.

This clonotype was counted ten times or more. The V and J genes are TRBV12-3 or TRBV12-4 and TRBJ1-1; D is possibly TRBD1 (5 bases). The CDR3 is 14 amino acids. V dropped 5 bases and J dropped 0 bases, with 10 bases sitting between them. The CDR3, as DNA: TGTGCCAGCAGTGGCAGGGTGGTGAACACTGAAGCTTTCTTT. Its translation is CASSGRVVNTEAFF.

This clonotype was counted many times. The chain combines TRBV15 with TRBJ2-3; D might be TRBD1 or TRBD2, each matching 5 bases. Germline V gene data show CDR1 as LNHNV and CDR2 as YYDKDF (reference sequence). The length of the CDR3 is 13 residues. The germline V and J ends were trimmed by 5 bases and 4 bases, with 10 bases remaining between them. Here the CDR3 DNA reads TGTGCCACCAGCTGGGGACCCTCAGATACGCAGTATTTT. This translates into CATSWGPSDTQYF.

This clonotype was counted at least ten times. V is TRBV7-3 and J is TRBJ2-1; 9 positions match TRBD2. CDR1 is SGHTA and CDR2 is FQGTGA in the germline V gene. The CDR3 sequence is 15 residues long. Trimming cost V 3 bases and J 1 base; bases outside gene matches: 1. The CDR3 region is CASSFLAGSYNEQFF. In DNA, the CDR3 is TGTGCCAGCAGCTTCCTAGCGGGGTCCTACAATGAGCAGTTCTTC.

The chain recombines TRBV29-1 with TRBJ1-5, with 7 nucleotides matching TRBD1. The V segment lost 7 bases and the J segment 11 bases; nucleotides outside the gene matches: 20. The CDR3 length is 15 residues. Germline V gives CDR1 SQVTM, CDR2 ANQGSEA. The CDR3 bases are TGCAGCGCCGATCGTGAGGGGGCAGCAGAAGAGACCCAGCATTTT. It translates to CSADREGAAEETQHF.

This clonotype appeared many times. A read error may explain this, as a much larger clone is one base away. The conserved phenylalanine or tryptophan normally closing the CDR3 is absent here, so this likely arose from a read error. This chain joins TRBV7-2 and TRBJ2-7, with D possibly TRBD2 on 6 matching bases. The CDR3 has 15 residues. Looked up from germline, CDR1 is SGHTA and CDR2 is FQGNSA. V was cut by 4 bases and J by 2 bases, with 15 bases left in between. The CDR3 DNA is TGTGCCAGCAGCTCTTCGGGACGGGGGACCTACGAGCAGTACCTC. It specifies CASSSSGRGTYEQYL.

This clonotype was recorded many times. The chain uses TRBV5-8 and TRBJ1-5; D is unclear. The V end lost 1 base, the J end lost 9 bases, and 11 bases lay between the germline ends. The CDR3 contains 13 residues. Per the germline V gene, CDR1 is SGHTS and CDR2 is YDEGEE. CDR3 nucleotides: TGTGCCAGCAGCTTGCCTGCCCCATCGCCCCAGCATTTT. Amino acid sequence: CASSLPAPSPQHF.

As regards this clonotype: The junction and the germline gene differ at one end; a read error may be behind it. The rearrangement joins TRBV5-1 to TRBJ2-2; D is possibly TRBD2 (5 bases). Germline V lookup: CDR1 SGHRS, CDR2 YFSETQ. This CDR3 is 15 amino acids long. DNA of the CDR3: TGCGCCAGCAGCTTGTCGGCAGGAGGAACCGGGGAGCTGCTTTTT. Its translation is CASSLSAGGTGELLF.

This clonotype was seen many times. The rearrangement links TRBV7-2 to TRBJ1-2; D unresolved. This CDR3 has 15 residues. Per germline, CDR1 SGHTA and CDR2 FQGNSA. Trimming removed 5 bases from V and 0 bases from J, with 13 bases in between. DNA of the CDR3: TGTGCCAGCAGCGGACGCCCCAACCCTAACTATGGCTACACCTTC. Translating gives CASSGRPNPNYGYTF.

Concerning this clonotype: One end of the junction does not line up with germline, which may come from a read error. This chain links TRBV10-3 with TRBJ2-6; 9 bases fit TRBD1. Germline V gene lookup returns CDR1 ENHRY and CDR2 SYGVKD. This CDR3 has 10 residues. In DNA form, the CDR3 reads TGTGCCTCCCGACGTCGACAGGGGGAATTC. It codes for CASRRRQGEF.

In the case of this clonotype: Here the CDR3 omits its conserved ending phenylalanine or tryptophan, so a read error is the likely source. The DNA of the CDR3 is TGTGCCAGCGGCCCGCGACAGGGGAGGTACGAAAAACTGTTTTTA. Translating gives CASGPRQGRYEKLFL. V is TRBV14 and J is TRBJ1-4; 8 bases map to TRBD1. Losses at the gene ends were 8 bases for V and 8 bases for J; bases not matched to a gene: 13. The CDR3 has 15 residues. CDR1 is SGHDN and CDR2 is FVKESK in the germline V gene.

Comment on this clonotype: At one of its ends the junction is not consistent with the germline gene, which may arise from a read error. The chain recombines TRBV7-2 with TRBJ2-2, with a possible D match to TRBD2 (5 bases). The CDR3 is 17 amino acids. Germline CDR1 is SGHTA and CDR2 is FQGNSA. CDR3 sequence: CASSLFLGGWNTGELSW. As DNA, the CDR3 is TGTGCCAGCAGCTTATTTTTAGGAGGATGGAACACCGGGGAGCTGTCTTGG.

In this sample, this clonotype turned up many times. V gene TRBV6-1 combines with J gene TRBJ1-1; weak D call: TRBD1 (5 bases). The CDR3 has 15 amino acids. The V gene's germline CDR1 is MNHNS and CDR2 SASEGT. Trimming left V 0 bases short and J 5 bases short, with 13 bases between. The CDR3 loop reads CASSEALPGRTEAFF. Written as DNA, the CDR3 is TGTGCCAGCAGTGAAGCGCTTCCAGGGAGGACTGAAGCTTTCTTT.

This chain uses TRBV18 with TRBJ2-5; 10 bases align to TRBD1. V dropped 6 bases and J dropped 4; count of bases not matched to a gene: 5. CDR1 is KGHSH and CDR2 is LQKENI in the germline V gene. The CDR3 loop spans 14 amino acids. The CDR3 region has the DNA TGTGCCAGCTCCCCGCGGACAGGGGGAGAGACCCAGTACTTC. Protein product: CASSPRTGGETQYF.

The chain has TRBV14 and TRBJ1-2; no reliable D call. Trimming shortened V by 5 bases and J by 8 bases, and 21 bases separated the two germline ends. Germline assignment: CDR1 SGHDN and CDR2 FVKESK. CDR3 length: 15 residues. CDR3 region: CASSYNLRTLGGYTF. The CDR3 coding sequence is TGTGCCAGCAGCTATAATCTTAGGACTCTCGGGGGCTACACCTTC.

CDR3 in amino acids: CASSLTGGNQYF. The CDR3 nucleotides read TGTGCCAGCAGTTTGACAGGGGGGAATCAGTACTTC. The V call is TRBV2, the J call TRBJ2-5, with 9 bases identical to TRBD1. V dropped 5 bases and J dropped 11; count of bases not matched to a gene: 6. CDR3 length equals 12 residues. In germline, CDR1 is SNHLY, CDR2 FYNNEI.

This clonotype appeared many times. The chain links TRBV9 to TRBJ2-4; D gene uncertain. Germline values: CDR1 SGDLS, CDR2 YYNGEE. The V end was cut by 0 bases, the J end by 2 bases, with 12 bases between. The CDR3 is 16 amino acids. The CDR3 sequence: CASSVGMAKTKNIQYF. The CDR3 coding sequence is TGTGCCAGCAGCGTAGGAATGGCGAAGACCAAAAACATTCAGTACTTC.

This clonotype was recorded at least ten times. CDR3 DNA: TGCAGTGCTCTCGCGCGGAACTACGAGCAGTACTTC. Translating gives CSALARNYEQYF. V is TRBV20-1 and J is TRBJ2-7; D gene ambiguous. Germline V CDR1 and CDR2: DFQATT, SNEGSKA (reference sequence). This CDR3 is built from 12 residues. Trimming pared 5 bases from V and 3 bases from J, leaving 11 bases between.